The 10 T cell receptor beta chains listed next were all sequenced from one sample in a study of circulating CD8 cells and anti-PD-1 response in melanoma. Four subsets defined by PD-1 and/or TIGIT were sorted from live CD3+CD8+TCRalphabeta+ cells. Using about 15 ng of total RNA, TCR libraries were made with the QIAseq Immune Repertoire TCR panel. A single record per CDR3 protein comes from TCRdb applying MiXCR to the reads. The sample consists of about 530 distinct CDR3 sequences, about 8.8% of them appearing once. Sequences were derived from CD8+ T cells from PBMCs, sampled at baseline or after one month of anti-PD-1 therapy (not recorded which). The receptor source for this set is a human donor with melanoma.

This clonotype is termed medium-sized. The genes are TRBV7-3 and TRBJ1-4; D is unclear. There are 17 residues in the CDR3. Germline CDR1 is SGHTA and CDR2 is FQGTGA. V was cut by 1 base and J by 4 bases, with 16 bases left in between. CDR3 DNA: TGTGCCAGCAGCTTAAAGGACGGACCGAGACTTAATGAAAAACTGTTTTTT. This encodes CASSLKDGPRLNEKLFF.

This clonotype was detected only a few times. The chain is built from TRBV19 and TRBJ2-1, with a weak D call TRBD2 (5 bases). CDR3 length equals 15 residues. CDR1 and CDR2 from the germline V gene are LNHDA and SQIVND (reference sequence). Trimming stripped 6 bases from V and 5 bases from J, with 17 bases between. CDR3: CASSPPGEPDNEQFF. The CDR3 region has the DNA TGTGCCAGTAGCCCCCCCGGGGAGCCGGACAATGAGCAGTTCTTC.

This clonotype is labeled large. The chain employs TRBV19 and TRBJ2-1, with D tentatively TRBD1 (6 bases). CDR3 size: 14 residues. Germline CDR1 and CDR2: LNHDA and SQIVND (reference sequence). Deletions cut 4 bases from V and 2 bases from J, with 9 bases between. As DNA, the CDR3 is TGTGCCAGTAGTACCGGACAGACCTACAATGAGCAGTTCTTC. This sequence encodes CASSTGQTYNEQFF.

This clonotype is labeled as medium-sized (0.01 to 0.1%). The chain links TRBV6-5 to TRBJ2-7; D unclear. The CDR3 totals 14 residues. The germline V gene encodes CDR1 MNHEY and CDR2 SVGAGI. V lost 2 bases, J lost 2 bases, and 10 bases lay in between. The CDR3 DNA sequence: TGTGCCAGCAGTTACAGGACCGAACCCTACGAGCAGTACTTC. This sequence encodes CASSYRTEPYEQYF.

Judged by abundance, this clonotype is medium-sized. The conserved closing phenylalanine or tryptophan is absent in this CDR3, likely reflecting a read error. This chain uses TRBV6-2 or TRBV6-3 with TRBJ2-7, with D maybe TRBD1 (6 bases). The V gene's germline CDR1 is MNHEY and CDR2 SVGEGT. The CDR3 loop spans 12 amino acids. V lost 2 bases, J lost 5 bases, and 7 bases lay in between. The CDR3 nucleotides are TGTGCCAGCAGTTACAACAGGGACGAGCAGTACTCC. Protein product: CASSYNRDEQYS.

By sample share, this clonotype is medium-sized. V is TRBV27 and J is TRBJ1-1; maybe TRBD1 (5 bases). The CDR3 totals 15 residues. The germline CDR1 and CDR2 sequences are MNHEY and SMNVEV (reference sequence). The V end lost 0 bases, the J end lost 7 bases, and 15 bases lay between the germline ends. The CDR3 sequence: CASSLSGSVGVEAFF. CDR3 DNA: TGTGCCAGCAGTTTATCGGGGTCTGTGGGGGTTGAAGCTTTCTTT.

This clonotype rates as large (0.1 to 1%). The V gene is TRBV19, the J gene TRBJ1-2; D may be TRBD1 (5 bases). The CDR3 runs 15 residues. Germline CDR1 is LNHDA and CDR2 is SQIVND (reference sequence). V was pared by 2 bases and J by 4 bases, with 14 bases between. The CDR3 sequence is CASSITASRVYGYTF. CDR3 sequence (DNA): TGTGCCAGTAGTATAACAGCGTCCAGGGTCTATGGCTACACCTTC.

In the case of this clonotype: This may be a read error: a much more frequent sequence differs by one nucleotide. The rearrangement links TRBV2 to TRBJ2-7, with 8 bases aligning to TRBD1. The CDR3 extends over 15 amino acids. Trimming removed 1 base from V and 3 bases from J; junction bases left unmatched: 5. Germline V lookup: CDR1 SNHLY, CDR2 FYNNEI. The CDR3 nucleotides read TGTGCCAGCAGTGAAGGGTACAGGGGGGTCTACGAGCAGTACTTC. Translating gives CASSEGYRGVYEQYF.

This clonotype is termed medium-sized (0.01 to 0.1%). This chain links TRBV7-3 with TRBJ1-4; no clear D. CDR3 length equals 17 residues. Trimming cost V 1 base and J 3 bases, with 15 bases left between them. CDR1 SGHTA and CDR2 FQGTGA come from the germline V gene. CDR3 in amino acids: CASSLKDGPRPNEKLFF. CDR3 sequence (DNA): TGTGCCAGCAGCTTAAAGGACGGACCGAGACCTAATGAAAAACTGTTTTTT.

CDR3 residues: CASSDLKVVPYEQYF. The CDR3 DNA is TGTGCCAGCAGTGATTTAAAAGTCGTCCCCTACGAGCAGTACTTC. The chain has TRBV2 and TRBJ2-7; unclear D gene. The V gene's germline CDR1 is SNHLY and CDR2 FYNNEI. V lost 3 bases and J 2 bases, leaving 14 bases between the germline ends. There are 15 residues in the CDR3.